The sequence of this T cell receptor beta chain was determined in a study of control samples from healthy donors and cancer patients. Germline assignment: CDR1 SGHAT and CDR2 FQNNGV. The CDR3 covers 14 residues. V lost 5 bases to trimming and J lost 4 bases; unmatched junction nucleotides: 2. The repertoire was sequenced with immunoSEQ multiplex PCR; TCRdb's copy has only in-frame clones and lacks some. The sample lists 80,000 to 100,000 clones; 79% were seen once. This chain uses TRBV11-2 with TRBJ2-5, with 12 nucleotides matching TRBD2. This sequence was found in a woman younger than 45 in good health. The sample consisted of blood. CDR3 bases: TGTGCCAGCAGCCCGGGACTAGCGGGAGAGACCCAGTACTTC. Its protein product is CASSPGLAGETQYF. Using reference TRBV11-2 and TRBJ2-5 for the parts outside the CDR3, the full variable domain is EAGVAQSPRYKIIEKRQSVAFWCNPISGHATLYWYQQILGQGPKLLIQFQNNGVVDDSQLPKDRFSAERLKGVDSTLKIQPAKLEDSAVYLCASSPGLAGETQYFGPGTRLLVL.